These 22 T cell receptor beta chains came from one sample sequenced in a study of T cells in Graves' hyperthyroidism and ophthalmopathy. Amplification yielded TCR beta CDR3 regions, with RNA transcripts as the source. Using the HTBI primer set, a first-round RT-PCR was run on the TCR CDR3. TCRdb reprocessed the multiplex PCR reads via MiXCR and lists one record per CDR3 protein. The table records around 350,000 distinct CDR3 sequences, roughly 14% of them present only once. Specimen: blood. The receptors stem from a young woman with Graves' ophthalmopathy.

This clonotype was seen repeatedly, ten times or more. This CDR3 reads CASSLDGATNEKLFF. In DNA, the CDR3 is TGCGCCAGCAGCCTGGACGGTGCAACTAATGAAAAACTGTTTTTT. This rearrangement joins TRBV5-1 to TRBJ1-4; D gene ambiguous. V lost 4 bases to trimming and J lost 0 bases, with 10 bases between them. Germline V lookup: CDR1 SGHRS, CDR2 YFSETQ. This CDR3 has 15 residues.

This clonotype was counted at least ten times. The rearrangement links TRBV20-1 to TRBJ2-1, with no clear D. Germline lookup yields CDR1 DFQATT and CDR2 SNEGSKA (reference sequence). The ends were cut back, 2 bases at V and 2 bases at J, with 13 bases in the middle. This CDR3 contains 15 residues. The CDR3 nucleotides read TGCAGTGCTAGAACTGGACGGCCAACCTACAATGAGCAGTTCTTC. This codes for CSARTGRPTYNEQFF.

This clonotype showed up many times. The chain joins TRBV2 to TRBJ1-1, with TRBD1 matching over 12 bases. Germline V gives CDR1 SNHLY, CDR2 FYNNEI. CDR3 size: 11 residues. The V segment lost 8 bases and the J segment 10 bases; nucleotides outside the gene matches: 2. The CDR3 reads CASQGQGAAFF. The CDR3 DNA sequence: TGTGCCAGCCAGGGACAGGGGGCAGCTTTCTTT.

This clonotype showed up many times. The V and J genes are TRBV28 and TRBJ2-7, with unresolved D. The germline V gene has CDR1 MDHEN and CDR2 SYDVKM. Trimming shortened V by 5 bases and J by 0 bases, and 14 bases separated the two germline ends. The CDR3 has 15 residues. This CDR3 reads CASSPATESSYEQYF. The CDR3 bases are TGTGCCAGCAGTCCCGCGACTGAGAGCTCCTACGAGCAGTACTTC.

In this sample, this clonotype turned up many times. The chain uses TRBV19 and TRBJ2-1, with D maybe TRBD1 (6 bases). Germline values: CDR1 LNHDA, CDR2 SQIVND (reference sequence). This CDR3 spans 14 amino acids. V lost 10 bases and J 2 bases, leaving 15 bases between the germline ends. The CDR3 DNA reads as TGTGCCATTAGCCGGGGACACCCCTACAATGAGCAGTTCTTC. Amino acids: CAISRGHPYNEQFF.

This clonotype was counted ten times or more. The chain recombines TRBV7-9 with TRBJ2-5, with 10 bases that match TRBD1. V was clipped by 2 bases and J by 3 bases; unmatched bases: 3. The CDR3 is made up of 15 amino acids. In germline, CDR1 is SEHNR, CDR2 FQNEAQ (reference sequence). CDR3 nucleotide sequence: TGTGCCAGCAGCTTATGGGGGACAGGGGAAGAGACCCAGTACTTC. It is translated as CASSLWGTGEETQYF.

This clonotype was observed many times. This chain joins TRBV15 and TRBJ2-1; TRBD2 agrees at 8 bases. This CDR3 comprises 19 residues. Germline V gives CDR1 LNHNV, CDR2 YYDKDF (reference sequence). The ends lost 1 base at V and 1 base at J; junction bases unmatched: 12. Written as DNA, the CDR3 is TGTGCCACCAGCAGAGTTGCAAGCGGGGGCCGAGGATCCTACAATGAGCAGTTCTTC. Its translation is CATSRVASGGRGSYNEQFF.

Many counts were recorded for this clonotype. This chain joins TRBV30 and TRBJ1-6; D gene uncertain. The CDR3 length is 14 residues. Germline CDR1 reads GTSNPN; CDR2 reads SVGIG (reference sequence). Trimming pared 1 base from V and 9 bases from J, leaving 13 bases between. The CDR3 region is CAWSDKFSGSPLHF. In DNA, the CDR3 is TGTGCCTGGAGTGACAAATTCTCCGGTTCACCCCTCCACTTT.

This clonotype occurred a few times. A single base separates this from a much larger clone, so it may be a read error. This chain joins TRBV3-1 and TRBJ1-4; D not resolved. Germline V gene sequence: CDR1 LGHDT, CDR2 YNNKEL (reference sequence). The V and J ends lost 1 base and 8 bases respectively, with 14 bases between them. The CDR3 runs 15 residues. CDR3 in amino acids: CASSQGPSRDEKLFF. DNA of the CDR3: TGTGCCAGCAGCCAAGGTCCCAGTCGAGACGAAAAACTGTTTTTT.

This clonotype was observed at least ten times. CDR3 amino acids: CSARDPISADTQYF. The CDR3 coding sequence is TGCAGTGCTAGAGATCCGATTTCCGCAGATACGCAGTATTTT. The V call is TRBV20-1, the J call TRBJ2-3; D uncertain. The germline V gene has CDR1 DFQATT and CDR2 SNEGSKA (reference sequence). The CDR3 runs to 14 residues. V lost 0 bases and J 4 bases, leaving 11 bases between the germline ends.

Ten or more counts support this clonotype. CDR3 amino acids: CASSRPGQLNTEAFF. CDR3 nucleotides: TGTGCCAGCAGTCGCCCGGGACAGCTGAACACTGAAGCTTTCTTT. The V gene is TRBV6-2 or TRBV6-3, the J gene TRBJ1-1; 7 bases fit TRBD1. CDR3 length: 15 residues. Germline CDR1 reads MNHEY; CDR2 reads SVGEGT. The ends lost 5 bases at V and 0 bases at J; junction bases unmatched: 6.

This clonotype was counted only a few times. J is TRBJ1-5 and V is TRBV28; D possibly corresponds to TRBD1 (5 bases). Germline CDR1 and CDR2: MDHEN and SYDVKM. Trimming took 8 bases from V and 3 from J, leaving 14 bases between them. This CDR3 contains 14 residues. The CDR3 here is CASGGGVVNQPQHF. CDR3 in DNA: TGTGCCAGCGGGGGGGGGGTCGTCAATCAGCCCCAGCATTTT.

The CDR3 DNA follows: TGTGCCAGCAGCCCCCAAGTCAAAACAGCGGGCACTGAAGCTTTCTTT. Protein product: CASSPQVKTAGTEAFF. The J gene is TRBJ1-1, the V gene TRBV9; unclear D gene. The CDR3 totals 16 residues. Germline CDR1 is SGDLS and CDR2 is YYNGEE. Between the trimmed V and J ends, which lost 4 bases and 4 bases, there was a span of 20 bases. Full variable domain (outside the CDR3, taken from reference TRBV9 and TRBJ1-1): DSGVTQTPKHLITATGQRVTLRCSPRSGDLSVYWYQQSLDQGLQFLIQYYNGEERAKGNILERFSAQQFPDLHSELNLSSLELGDSALYFCASSPQVKTAGTEAFFGQGTRLTVV.

This chain uses TRBV6-1 with TRBJ1-5; D not resolved. Trimming cost V 8 bases and J 6 bases, with 8 bases left between them. Germline V gene data show CDR1 as MNHNS and CDR2 as SASEGT. The CDR3 loop spans 11 amino acids. The CDR3 coding sequence is TGTGCCAGCGGATCTATTCAGCCCCAGCATTTT. Translating it yields CASGSIQPQHF.

Only a few counts were recorded for this clonotype. The chain has TRBV20-1 and TRBJ2-7; 10 bases align to TRBD2. Germline CDR1 DFQATT, CDR2 SNEGSKA (reference sequence). Trimming cost V 2 bases and J 1 base; bases outside gene matches: 11. The CDR3 is 17 residues long. DNA for the CDR3: TGCAGTGCTAGAAGCCCCTCTAGCGGGGGCCTTTCCTACGAGCAGTACTTC. It is translated as CSARSPSSGGLSYEQYF.

Ten or more counts support this clonotype. The V gene is TRBV3-1, the J gene TRBJ1-2; D remains ambiguous. The CDR3 consists of 12 residues. CDR1 is LGHDT and CDR2 is YNNKEL in the germline V gene (reference sequence). V shed 2 bases and J shed 6 bases, with 7 bases lying between them. CDR3 in DNA: TGTGCCAGCAGCCAACTCTACGATGGCTACACCTTC. Its protein product is CASSQLYDGYTF.

This clonotype has only a few counts. V is TRBV20-1 and J is TRBJ2-7, with TRBD2 identical over 8 bases. The CDR3 is 14 residues long. V lost 1 base and J lost 1; bases outside the gene matches: 3. The germline V gene encodes CDR1 DFQATT and CDR2 SNEGSKA (reference sequence). The CDR3 is CSARGGGKSYEQYF. CDR3 nucleotides: TGCAGTGCTAGAGGCGGGGGGAAGTCCTACGAGCAGTACTTC.

This clonotype was found many times. The V gene is TRBV12-3 or TRBV12-4, the J gene TRBJ1-3, with D maybe TRBD1 (6 bases). The CDR3 is 15 residues long. Between the trimmed V and J ends, which lost 6 bases and 2 bases, there was a span of 14 bases. In DNA, the CDR3 is TGTGCCAGCAGCCGGTTTAGGGGGACTGGAAACACCATATATTTT. Translating it yields CASSRFRGTGNTIYF.

This clonotype occurred many times. The CDR3 bases are TGTGCCAGCGCCGCCGGACAGGGGGCCCTTGGGGCCAACGTCCTGACTTTC. This gives the protein CASAAGQGALGANVLTF. The rearrangement links TRBV11-2 to TRBJ2-6, with 11 positions matching TRBD1. Germline loops: CDR1 SGHAT, CDR2 FQNNGV. Trimming cost V 8 bases and J 3 bases; bases outside gene matches: 9. The CDR3 extends over 17 amino acids.

This clonotype was seen repeatedly, ten times or more. The CDR3 DNA is TGTGCCAGCAGTGAACTTCGGACAGGGGGTAACCCCGAGCAGTACTTC. Translating gives CASSELRTGGNPEQYF. The V gene is TRBV6-1, the J gene TRBJ2-7, with 10 bases that match TRBD1. V was clipped by 2 bases and J by 6 bases; unmatched bases: 10. This CDR3 contains 16 residues. CDR1 and CDR2 from the germline V gene are MNHNS and SASEGT.

This clonotype was detected ten times or more. This chain uses TRBV7-9 with TRBJ2-1; D uncertain. V was cut by 7 bases and J by 9 bases, with 19 bases left in between. Germline values: CDR1 SEHNR, CDR2 FQNEAQ (reference sequence). The CDR3 totals 14 residues. As DNA, the CDR3 is TGTGCCAGCACCAGAGCCCCCCCCCTGGGTGAGCAGTTCTTC. Translation: CASTRAPPLGEQFF.

The chain is built from TRBV28 and TRBJ2-3, with TRBD2 matching 13 bases. Germline assignment: CDR1 MDHEN and CDR2 SYDVKM. J gave up 2 bases and V 5 bases, and 1 base lay outside the gene matches. The CDR3 totals 15 residues. CDR3 DNA sequence: TGTGCCAGCAGTGGGACTAGCGGGATCACAGATACGCAGTATTTT. It encodes CASSGTSGITDTQYF.